This passage covers 21 T cell receptor delta chains from one sample sequenced in a study of Vδ1+ human thymocytes. Study-level points and caveats: In the thymus, TRG and TRD repertoires looked highly polyclonal with Gaussian CDR3 lengths.

Their antigens are not known. The template was reverse-transcribed extracted RNA. The CDR3 regions were amplified by multiplex PCR from V-gene primers to a constant-region primer. TCRdb reanalysed the multiplex PCR reads via CATT. Of about 75,000 delta-chain clones listed, around 34% are singletons. The sample comprised Vdelta1+ gamma-delta thymocytes from the thymus. Subset described: FACS-sorted CD3+ TCRalphabeta- TCRVdelta1+ TCRVdelta2- thymocytes. These receptors were collected from a boy under three years old who had congenital heart surgery.

This clone was picked up a small number of times. The chain is built from TRDV1 and TRDJ1; the match to TRDD3 covers 8 bases. J lost 0 bases, V lost 4 bases, and 19 bases had no gene match. This CDR3 region has 20 residues. CDR1 TSWWSYY and CDR2 QGS come from the germline V gene. The CDR3 nucleotides are TGTGCTCTTGGGGGGAATTCCTTTTTCGGGGGGATAGGCTACACCGATAAACTCATCTTT. Its protein is CALGGNSFFGGIGYTDKLIF.

The rearrangement links TRDV1 to TRDJ1, with TRDD3 matching over 12 bases. The CDR3 extends over 22 amino acids. Germline lookup yields CDR1 TSWWSYY and CDR2 QGS. J lost 1 base, V lost 2 bases, and 20 bases had no gene match. The CDR3 region is CALGEGGTYGYWGIQVTDKLIF. CDR3 DNA sequence: TGTGCTCTTGGGGAAGGGGGGACCTACGGTTACTGGGGGATACAGGTCACCGATAAACTCATCTTT.

J is TRDJ1 and V is TRDV1; 10 bases map to TRDD3. The CDR3 is 21 residues long. CDR1 TSWWSYY and CDR2 QGS come from the germline V gene. With 0 bases clipped from V and 1 base from J, the junction kept 17 bases outside the gene matches. The CDR3 DNA reads as TGTGCTCTTGGGGAACTACCTAGTGGGAGTACTGGGGGATTGGGCACCGATAAACTCATCTTT. Translating gives CALGELPSGSTGGLGTDKLIF.

This chain connects TRDV1 to TRDJ1; D ambiguous. The CDR3 is 28 residues long. Germline V gene sequence: CDR1 TSWWSYY, CDR2 QGS. Trimming removed 0 bases at V and 0 bases at J, with 47 bases between. The CDR3 loop reads CALGELTIGGSRATTITGRTEYTDKLIF. CDR3 in DNA: TGTGCTCTTGGGGAACTCACTATCGGCGGCTCTAGGGCAACTACGATCACAGGGCGAACTGAGTACACCGATAAACTCATCTTT.

The rearrangement links TRDV1 to TRDJ1; 7 bases match TRDD2. Germline assignment: CDR1 TSWWSYY and CDR2 QGS. This CDR3 region has 17 residues. After removal of 3 bases from V and 4 bases from J, the junction contained 14 bases not matched to a gene. This chain's CDR3 is CALGELPIHNGYDKLIF. DNA for the CDR3: TGTGCTCTTGGGGAGCTTCCTATTCACAACGGATACGATAAACTCATCTTT.

V is TRDV1 and J is TRDJ1; 8 bases align to TRDD2. Germline trimming cut 4 bases from V and 8 bases from J; bases unmatched to any gene: 12. The CDR3 totals 15 residues. Germline assignment: CDR1 TSWWSYY and CDR2 QGS. In nucleotides, the CDR3 is TGTGCTCTTGGGGGTCTTCCTACGGTTAGACCAAAACTCATCTTT. As protein: CALGGLPTVRPKLIF.

This chain connects TRDV1 to TRDJ1, with 9 bases matching TRDD3. Trimming cost V 1 base and J 7 bases; bases outside gene matches: 19. There are 19 residues in the CDR3. Germline CDR1 TSWWSYY, CDR2 QGS. CDR3 protein: CALGEPARHWGNARGKLIF. CDR3 coding DNA: TGTGCTCTTGGGGAACCTGCTCGGCACTGGGGGAACGCACGAGGTAAACTCATCTTT.

The genes are TRDV1 and TRDJ1; 11 nucleotides line up with TRDD3. J lost 1 base, V lost 0 bases, and 10 bases had no gene match. The CDR3 sequence is 19 residues long. Germline CDR1 is TSWWSYY and CDR2 is QGS. The CDR3 sequence: CALGELARRGGYATDKLIF. The CDR3 DNA is TGTGCTCTTGGGGAACTAGCTCGTCGTGGGGGATACGCCACCGATAAACTCATCTTT.

The chain is built from TRDV2 and TRDJ1; TRDD3 matches at 11 bases. V dropped 3 bases and J dropped 0; count of bases not matched to a gene: 20. The CDR3 extends over 21 amino acids. Germline lookup yields CDR1 GEAIGNYY and CDR2 EKD. DNA for the CDR3: TGTGCCTGTGACCACCGGATTGGGGGATACGGCTCGCACCAGTACACCGATAAACTCATCTTT. It specifies CACDHRIGGYGSHQYTDKLIF.

The chain links TRDV1 to TRDJ1; 9 bases are a match to TRDD3. The V segment lost 4 bases and the J segment 4 bases; nucleotides outside the gene matches: 28. CDR1 is TSWWSYY and CDR2 is QGS in the germline V gene. This CDR3 region has 22 residues. The CDR3 nucleotides read TGTGCTCTTGGGGGGAAAAACCCGCGCCTTCTCTTACTGGGGGACTCCGTCGATAAACTCATCTTT. This gives the protein CALGGKNPRLLLLGDSVDKLIF.

The V and J genes are TRDV1 and TRDJ1; the D gene is possibly TRDD3 (5 bases). CDR1 is TSWWSYY, CDR2 QGS, per germline. V was shortened by 1 base and J by 3 bases, with 21 bases between the two germline ends. The CDR3 contains 18 residues. This chain's CDR3 is CALGERSTFGRGSDKLIF. The CDR3 DNA reads as TGTGCTCTTGGGGAACGGTCTACGTTTGGGCGGGGGTCCGATAAACTCATCTTT.

This clone was seen only a few times. The chain employs TRDV1 and TRDJ1; the D gene is possibly TRDD3 (6 bases). V was shortened by 1 base and J by 0 bases, with 27 bases between the two germline ends. CDR1 is TSWWSYY and CDR2 is QGS in the germline V gene. CDR3 length: 21 residues. The CDR3 nucleotides are TGTGCTCTTGGGGAACGCCCCTGGGGTCCGACGAAGGGGAGGTACACCGATAAACTCATCTTT. Protein: CALGERPWGPTKGRYTDKLIF.

Only a few counts were recorded for this clone. The V gene is TRDV1, the J gene TRDJ1; D is ambiguous. V lost 2 bases to trimming and J lost 2 bases, with 9 bases between them. CDR3 length: 14 amino acids. Germline V gives CDR1 TSWWSYY, CDR2 QGS. The CDR3 coding sequence is TGTGCTCTTGGGGAAGTAGGTTTTACCGATAAACTCATCTTT. This translates into CALGEVGFTDKLIF.

The chain is built from TRDV2 and TRDJ1; the match to TRDD3 covers 9 bases. The CDR3 is made up of 23 amino acids. Looked up from germline, CDR1 is GEAIGNYY and CDR2 is EKD. Trimming took 4 bases from V and 1 from J; bases not matched to a gene: 30. The CDR3 nucleotides are TGTGCCTGTGATGGTTCCCGTCGGGCCGGCGATTACTGGGGGGATACCCCCACCGATAAACTCATCTTT. This gives the protein CACDGSRRAGDYWGDTPTDKLIF.

The V gene is TRDV1, the J gene TRDJ1; no reliable D call. V lost 0 bases and J 0 bases, leaving 23 bases between the germline ends. The CDR3 consists of 20 residues. Looked up from germline, CDR1 is TSWWSYY and CDR2 is QGS. Here the CDR3 reads CALGELKVGRPRKYTDKLIF. As DNA, the CDR3 is TGTGCTCTTGGGGAACTTAAGGTTGGCCGCCCCCGCAAATACACCGATAAACTCATCTTT.

V usage is TRDV1 and J usage is TRDJ1; TRDD3 agrees at 8 bases. Losses at the gene ends were 1 base for V and 0 bases for J; bases not matched to a gene: 13. The CDR3 runs 19 residues. Germline lookup yields CDR1 TSWWSYY and CDR2 QGS. CDR3 DNA: TGTGCTCTTGGGGAACGGCCCTCGGAGGTACTGGGGGACACCGATAAACTCATCTTT. Translation gives CALGERPSEVLGDTDKLIF.

This clone was observed a handful of times. The rearrangement uses TRDV1 and TRDJ1; 13 bases fit TRDD3. After removal of 2 bases from V and 0 bases from J, the junction contained 30 bases not matched to a gene. CDR3 length equals 26 residues. The germline V gene encodes CDR1 TSWWSYY and CDR2 QGS. The CDR3 sequence: CALGEKWPSYTILGDTLLLYTDKLIF. CDR3 nucleotides: TGTGCTCTTGGGGAAAAATGGCCTTCCTACACGATACTGGGGGATACGCTCCTATTGTACACCGATAAACTCATCTTT.

A remark on this clone: Other DNA sequences in this sample translate to the same CDR3. This sequence joins TRDV1 and TRDJ1; weak D call: TRDD3 (6 bases). The CDR3 is 14 residues long. Germline CDR1 TSWWSYY, CDR2 QGS. Trimming stripped 0 bases from V and 5 bases from J, with 10 bases between. The CDR3 DNA sequence: TGTGCTCTTGGGGAACTCGATACGCGGGATAAACTCATCTTT. This encodes CALGELDTRDKLIF.

This chain connects TRDV1 to TRDJ1; 12 bases agree with TRDD3. The trim removed 3 bases at V and 0 bases at J, leaving 14 bases unmatched. The CDR3 consists of 20 residues. Germline CDR1 is TSWWSYY and CDR2 is QGS. The CDR3 spells CALGDQFGVTGGYYTDKLIF. For the CDR3, the DNA is TGTGCTCTTGGGGACCAGTTCGGGGTTACTGGGGGATACTACACCGATAAACTCATCTTT.

The gene calls are TRDV1 and TRDJ1; 11 positions match TRDD3. Germline lookup yields CDR1 TSWWSYY and CDR2 QGS. This CDR3 region has 19 residues. Germline trimming cut 3 bases from V and 1 base from J; bases unmatched to any gene: 13. DNA of the CDR3: TGTGCTCTTGGGGAGCTCCCTGACTGGGGGATAGACCGCACCGATAAACTCATCTTT. Translated, it gives CALGELPDWGIDRTDKLIF.

J is TRDJ1 and V is TRDV1; perhaps TRDD2 as D (6 bases). CDR1 is TSWWSYY and CDR2 is QGS in the germline V gene. V gave up 1 base and J gave up 8 bases, with 23 bases separating them. This CDR3 contains 17 residues. CDR3 coding DNA: TGTGCTCTTGGGGAACCCCTTCCGAACTTCCATACTCCAAAACTCATCTTT. It encodes CALGEPLPNFHTPKLIF.